This T cell receptor beta chain was sequenced for a study of cytomegalovirus exposure and HLA in healthy donors. The CDR3 is 17 residues long. Trimming removed 3 bases from V and 1 base from J, with 19 bases in between. Germline CDR1 reads SEHNR; CDR2 reads FQNEAQ (reference sequence). The PCR was carried out with 60 Vbeta primers and 13 Jbeta primers. Clones were read by immunoSEQ multiplex PCR, and TCRdb kept only the in-frame ones, dropping some. The table shows over 150,000 clones, with about 70% occurring only once. The rearrangement joins TRBV7-9 to TRBJ2-7, with D maybe TRBD2 (6 bases). Sequencing used PBMCs. This TCR came from a man between 18 and 29 years old in good health and CMV-seronegative. This CDR3 reads CASSFVGSSVKSYEQYF. CDR3 coding DNA: TGTGCCAGCAGCTTCGTTGGGTCTAGCGTCAAGTCCTACGAGCAGTACTTC.